These 23 T cell receptor beta chains were all obtained from the same sample, sequenced in a study of shared clonotypes between healthy human individuals. Generated by immunoSEQ multiplex PCR, the TCRdb table keeps only in-frame clones and is missing some. The profile shows 550,000 to 850,000 clones, 72% of them singletons. The sequenced material came from memory CD4+ T cells sorted from blood. Subset noted: CD45RA-negative fraction. Receptor source: a woman under 40 in good health.

The chain combines TRBV7-7 with TRBJ1-2; no clear D. The V gene's germline CDR1 is SSHAT and CDR2 FNYEAQ (reference sequence). This CDR3 comprises 17 residues. The V end lost 5 bases, the J end lost 4 bases, and 23 bases lay between the germline ends. The CDR3 protein is CASSDKVEGLLIYGYTF. DNA for the CDR3: TGTGCCAGCAGCGATAAGGTCGAGGGCTTACTGATCTATGGCTACACCTTC.

The CDR3, as DNA: TGTGCCAGCAGTGTTGGGACAGGGTACGGTCAGCCCCAGCATTTT. Encoded protein: CASSVGTGYGQPQHF. This rearrangement joins TRBV6-1 to TRBJ1-5; 9 bases match TRBD1. The CDR3 contains 15 residues. Germline V lookup: CDR1 MNHNS, CDR2 SASEGT. J was trimmed by 6 bases and V by 4 bases; bases with no gene match: 7.

This sequence joins TRBV5-4 and TRBJ2-7; 10 positions match TRBD1. Germline assignment: CDR1 SGHNT and CDR2 YYREEE (reference sequence). Losses at the gene ends were 0 bases for V and 4 bases for J; bases not matched to a gene: 4. This CDR3 spans 15 amino acids. The chain's CDR3 is CASSLGDRGLYEQYF. In nucleotides, the CDR3 is TGTGCCAGCAGCTTGGGGGACAGGGGCCTATACGAGCAGTACTTC.

The chain has TRBV6-6 and TRBJ2-2; D is possibly TRBD2 (6 bases). CDR3 size: 14 residues. Germline V lookup: CDR1 MNHNY, CDR2 SVGAGI (reference sequence). Trimming left V 7 bases short and J 2 bases short, with 11 bases between. CDR3 in DNA: TGTGCCAGCAAAGGAGGGGCTAACACCGGGGAGCTGTTTTTT. Translated, it gives CASKGGANTGELFF.

The genes are TRBV30 and TRBJ2-3; tentatively, D is TRBD2 (5 bases). This CDR3 comprises 14 residues. Germline V gene data show CDR1 as GTSNPN and CDR2 as SVGIG (reference sequence). The V gene lost 5 bases and the J gene lost 1 base, with 13 bases spanning the gap. In DNA form, the CDR3 reads TGTGCCTGGGGGAGACGAACGGGCACAGATACGCAGTATTTT. Translating gives CAWGRRTGTDTQYF.

The chain combines TRBV13 with TRBJ2-5, with 7 bases that match TRBD1. The CDR3 extends over 16 amino acids. With V trimmed by 1 base and J by 4 bases, 9 bases remained unmatched. The germline V gene has CDR1 PRHDT and CDR2 FYEKMQ (reference sequence). The DNA of the CDR3 is TGTGCCAGCAGCTTAGATTTGGGACAGAAGCGAGAGACCCAGTACTTC. Translation: CASSLDLGQKRETQYF.

Concerning this clone: The sample carries other DNA sequences with the same CDR3. This chain links TRBV4-2 with TRBJ1-5; D gene ambiguous. The CDR3 consists of 12 residues. V was cut by 1 base and J by 2 bases, with 0 bases left in between. Germline V gene lookup returns CDR1 LGHNA and CDR2 YNFKEQ. The CDR3 here is CASSQGNQPQHF. The CDR3 coding sequence is TGTGCCAGCAGCCAAGGCAATCAGCCCCAGCATTTT.

The chain carries TRBV14 and TRBJ1-2; TRBD1 aligns across 11 bases. J was trimmed by 2 bases and V by 5 bases; bases with no gene match: 4. The CDR3 sequence is 15 residues long. Germline V gene lookup returns CDR1 SGHDN and CDR2 FVKESK. The DNA of the CDR3 is TGTGCCAGCAGCAAAAGGACAGGGGGCAACTATGGCTACACCTTC. It yields the protein CASSKRTGGNYGYTF.

In its sample, this clone was seen once. The CDR3, as DNA: TGTGCCAGCAGTCCTACTATGAACACTGAAGCTTTCTTT. Its protein is CASSPTMNTEAFF. This chain links TRBV28 with TRBJ1-1, with unresolved D. The V gene lost 5 bases and the J gene lost 0 bases, with 7 bases spanning the gap. Germline assignment: CDR1 MDHEN and CDR2 SYDVKM. This CDR3 has 13 amino acids. Based on the CDR3 plus reference TRBV28 and TRBJ1-1, the full variable domain is DVKVTQSSRYLVKRTGEKVFLECVQDMDHENMFWYRQDPGLGLRLIYFSYDVKMKEKGDIPEGYSVSREKKERFSLILESASTNQTSMYLCASSPTMNTEAFFGQGTRLTVV.

The chain recombines TRBV7-6 with TRBJ2-5, with 7 nucleotides matching TRBD1. The CDR3 spans 13 residues. The germline V gene has CDR1 SGHVS and CDR2 FNYEAQ. With V trimmed by 6 bases and J by 5 bases, 6 bases remained unmatched. The CDR3 nucleotides are TGTGCCAGCAGTCCCACAGGGGTGGAGACCCAGTACTTC. This encodes CASSPTGVETQYF.

This clone was detected ten times or more. The rearrangement uses TRBV30 and TRBJ1-2; 10 bases map to TRBD1. With V trimmed by 0 bases and J by 7 bases, 8 bases remained unmatched. Germline CDR1 is GTSNPN and CDR2 is SVGIG (reference sequence). This CDR3 is 15 amino acids long. The CDR3 is CAWSVPTGGVFGYTF. The CDR3 nucleotides are TGTGCCTGGAGTGTTCCGACAGGGGGCGTTTTTGGCTACACCTTC. The variable domain in full, completed from reference TRBV30 and TRBJ1-2, reads SQTIHQWPATLVQPVGSPLSLECTVEGTSNPNLYWYRQAAGRGLQLLFYSVGIGQISSEVPQNLSASRPQDRQFILSSKKLLLSDSGFYLCAWSVPTGGVFGYTFGSGTRLTVV.

This rearrangement joins TRBV2 to TRBJ2-5, with unresolved D. The CDR3 has 13 amino acids. The V end lost 4 bases, the J end lost 2 bases, and 8 bases lay between the germline ends. The germline CDR1 and CDR2 sequences are SNHLY and FYNNEI. CDR3 sequence: CASSASGQETQYF. The CDR3 DNA is TGTGCCAGCAGTGCTTCAGGACAAGAGACCCAGTACTTC.

The V call is TRBV27, the J call TRBJ2-2; D remains ambiguous. The V gene's germline CDR1 is MNHEY and CDR2 SMNVEV (reference sequence). The CDR3 consists of 16 residues. V gave up 4 bases and J gave up 3 bases, with 15 bases separating them. CDR3 coding DNA: TGTGCCAGCAGTTCGCTAGTTGGGGTGGACACCGGGGAGCTGTTTTTT. Translated, it gives CASSSLVGVDTGELFF.

The chain joins TRBV23-1 to TRBJ2-1, with TRBD2 as a possible D gene (5 bases). TRBV23-1 is given ORF status, its function remaining uncertain. The CDR3 length is 18 residues. Trimming took 0 bases from V and 0 from J, leaving 15 bases between them. The CDR3 DNA sequence: TGCGCCAGCAGTCAATCGAGCCCCCGGAGGAGCTCCTACAATGAGCAGTTCTTC. It codes for CASSQSSPRRSSYNEQFF.

This clone has a handful of counts. CDR3 protein: CASSLVAGDPKGEQFF. CDR3 in DNA: TGTGCCAGCAGCTTAGTAGCGGGAGACCCTAAGGGTGAGCAGTTCTTC. The chain couples TRBV7-6 to TRBJ2-1; 9 positions match TRBD2. Germline loops: CDR1 SGHVS, CDR2 FNYEAQ. V dropped 1 base and J dropped 9; count of bases not matched to a gene: 10. The CDR3 spans 16 residues. Full variable domain (remainder filled in from reference TRBV7-6 and TRBJ2-1): GAGVSQSPRYKVTKRGQDVALRCDPISGHVSLYWYRQALGQGPEFLTYFNYEAQQDKSGLPNDRFSAERPEGSISTLTIQRTEQRDSAMYRCASSLVAGDPKGEQFFGPGTRLTVL.

The V gene is TRBV10-2, the J gene TRBJ1-5; D gene unclear. Germline CDR1 and CDR2: WSHSY and SAAADI. This CDR3 has 15 amino acids. V lost 6 bases, J lost 0 bases, and 12 bases lay in between. The CDR3 here is CASRNRPYSNQPQHF. The CDR3 coding sequence is TGCGCCAGCAGAAATAGGCCCTATAGCAATCAGCCCCAGCATTTT.

The chain couples TRBV19 to TRBJ1-2; D is undetermined. V was trimmed by 3 bases and J by 3 bases, leaving 5 bases between them. This CDR3 is built from 12 residues. Germline V gene data show CDR1 as LNHDA and CDR2 as SQIVND (reference sequence). The CDR3 spells CASSIQDYGYTF. The CDR3 nucleotides read TGTGCCAGTAGTATCCAGGACTATGGCTACACCTTC.

In this sample, this clone turned up a few times. CDR3 in amino acids: CASSQDKFGLNNEQFF. The CDR3 DNA is TGTGCCAGCAGCCAAGATAAGTTCGGACTGAACAATGAGCAGTTCTTC. The chain links TRBV14 to TRBJ2-1; D is perhaps TRBD2 (5 bases). Looked up from germline, CDR1 is SGHDN and CDR2 is FVKESK. The CDR3 consists of 16 residues. The germline V and J ends were trimmed by 0 bases and 5 bases, with 14 bases remaining between them.

The rearrangement joins TRBV10-3 to TRBJ1-2; D is unresolved. Deletions cut 0 bases from V and 7 bases from J, with 15 bases between. Per germline, CDR1 ENHRY and CDR2 SYGVKD. CDR3 length: 15 amino acids. CDR3 amino acids: CAISESSALASGYTF. In DNA form, the CDR3 reads TGTGCCATCAGTGAGTCTTCAGCGCTCGCGTCTGGCTACACCTTC.

V and J are TRBV4-2 and TRBJ2-7, with D perhaps matching TRBD1 (6 bases). CDR1 and CDR2 from the germline V gene are LGHNA and YNFKEQ. The CDR3 is 16 amino acids. V shed 1 base and J shed 2 bases, with 15 bases lying between them. CDR3 coding DNA: TGTGCCAGCAGCCAAGTGGTTGGGACAATTACCTACGAGCAGTACTTC. Protein: CASSQVVGTITYEQYF.

V is TRBV6-4 and J is TRBJ1-4; D not certain. This CDR3 spans 13 amino acids. Trimming took off 7 bases at V and 11 bases at J, with 17 bases between the two ends. Germline-derived CDR1 and CDR2 are MRHNA and SNTAGT. CDR3 loop: CASTWLAEVKLFF. In nucleotides, the CDR3 is TGTGCCAGCACCTGGCTTGCGGAGGTGAAACTGTTTTTT.

A note on this clone: The identical CDR3 is also encoded by other nucleotide sequences in the sample. This chain uses TRBV29-1 with TRBJ2-5; no definite D call. V was pared by 6 bases and J by 2 bases, with 10 bases between. The CDR3 runs 12 residues. Germline-derived CDR1 and CDR2 are SQVTM and ANQGSEA. CDR3 protein: CSVAVSQETQYF. The CDR3 DNA reads TGCAGCGTCGCCGTTTCACAAGAGACCCAGTACTTC.

In this sample, this clone turned up a few times. V usage is TRBV29-1 and J usage is TRBJ1-1; tentative D call: TRBD1 (6 bases). V was shortened by 2 bases and J by 0 bases, with 16 bases between the two germline ends. Per the germline V gene, CDR1 is SQVTM and CDR2 is ANQGSEA. The CDR3 extends over 16 amino acids. This CDR3 reads CSVERGVQALNTEAFF. The CDR3 DNA follows: TGCAGCGTTGAAAGGGGGGTTCAGGCATTGAACACTGAAGCTTTCTTT.